Shown below are 21 T cell receptor beta chains from a single sample sequenced in a study of CD8+ T cells in alopecia areata. Isolated RNA was reverse transcribed into cDNA used as the sequencing template. The repertoire was sequenced with immunoSEQ multiplex PCR; TCRdb's copy has only in-frame clones and lacks some. Among 90,000 to 150,000 clones listed, around 53% were seen once. Treatment meaning: oral pan-JAK inhibitor, 5-10 mg twice daily. The sequenced sample was CD4+ T cells sorted from blood, obtained at week 4, from a patient treated with tofacitinib. The receptors shown here come from a human donor with alopecia areata.

The chain employs TRBV7-9 and TRBJ2-7; 9 positions agree with TRBD1. The CDR3 is 14 residues long. CDR1 SEHNR and CDR2 FQNEAQ come from the germline V gene (reference sequence). Trimming took 8 bases from V and 4 from J; bases not matched to a gene: 9. CDR3 nucleotides: TGTGCCAGCTCAAGGACAGGGGAAAATTACGAGCAGTACTTC. Its translation: CASSRTGENYEQYF.

V is TRBV29-1 and J is TRBJ2-2; 7 bases line up with TRBD1. This CDR3 has 13 amino acids. Unmatched junction bases numbered 6, after V lost 5 bases and J lost 6 bases. Looked up from germline, CDR1 is SQVTM and CDR2 is ANQGSEA. The CDR3 region has the DNA TGCAGCGTTCTCAGGGACAGTGCCGGGGAGCTGTTTTTT. Translating it yields CSVLRDSAGELFF.

This clone was found a few times. V and J are TRBV19 and TRBJ2-1; TRBD2 might be the D (5 bases). This CDR3 region has 15 residues. V gave up 6 bases and J gave up 1 base, with 13 bases separating them. Germline V lookup: CDR1 LNHDA, CDR2 SQIVND (reference sequence). CDR3 DNA sequence: TGTGCCAGTAGAGGACTGCTTGGGTCCTACAATGAGCAGTTCTTC. It yields the protein CASRGLLGSYNEQFF.

This chain joins TRBV25-1 and TRBJ1-2, with 7 bases that match TRBD1. The CDR3 is 18 residues long. Germline CDR1 is MGHDK and CDR2 is SYGVNS. Unmatched junction bases numbered 26, after V lost 8 bases and J lost 8 bases. The DNA of the CDR3 is TGTGCCAGCCCTCGAGAGAGGGGGCGGGGGATGCAGATATGCGGCTACACCTTC. It encodes CASPRERGRGMQICGYTF.

This rearrangement joins TRBV30 to TRBJ2-7; D may match TRBD1 or TRBD2 (5 bases each). The germline V and J ends were trimmed by 5 bases and 3 bases, with 8 bases remaining between them. There are 11 residues in the CDR3. From germline, CDR1 is GTSNPN and CDR2 SVGIG (reference sequence). CDR3 residues: CAWGTSYEQYF. The CDR3 DNA reads as TGTGCCTGGGGGACGAGCTACGAGCAGTACTTC.

The chain joins TRBV30 to TRBJ2-4; 9 bases map to TRBD2. Germline lookup yields CDR1 GTSNPN and CDR2 SVGIG (reference sequence). V lost 6 bases and J lost 7; bases outside the gene matches: 7. This CDR3 region has 13 residues. CDR3 sequence: CACLAGNENIQYF. As DNA, the CDR3 is TGTGCCTGTCTAGCGGGAAATGAGAACATTCAGTACTTC.

The chain uses TRBV7-2 and TRBJ2-7, with D possibly matching TRBD1 (6 bases). This CDR3 comprises 12 residues. Deletions cut 8 bases from V and 8 bases from J, with 16 bases between. Germline CDR1 is SGHTA and CDR2 is FQGNSA. CDR3 nucleotides: TGTGCCAGCGGCCATCGGGACACGAAGCAGTACTTC. The encoded protein is CASGHRDTKQYF.

V gene TRBV4-1 combines with J gene TRBJ2-2; maybe TRBD1 (6 bases). The CDR3 is 16 residues long. Germline V gene lookup returns CDR1 MGHRA and CDR2 YSYEKL. Trimming took 4 bases from V and 6 from J, leaving 18 bases between them. DNA for the CDR3: TGCGCCAGCAGCCCACTCTTAGCAGGGGTGTCCGGGGAGCTGTTTTTT. It specifies CASSPLLAGVSGELFF.

The rearrangement uses TRBV29-1 and TRBJ1-1, with a possible D match to TRBD1 (5 bases). This CDR3 comprises 13 residues. V lost 4 bases and J 8 bases, leaving 17 bases between the germline ends. Germline loops: CDR1 SQVTM, CDR2 ANQGSEA. The CDR3 loop is CSVARGGDGEAFF. CDR3 DNA: TGCAGCGTTGCCCGCGGGGGGGATGGGGAAGCTTTCTTT.

This chain connects TRBV9 to TRBJ2-4; TRBD2 matches at 7 bases. Per the germline V gene, CDR1 is SGDLS and CDR2 is YYNGEE. V lost 0 bases, J lost 0 bases, and 3 bases stayed unmatched. The CDR3 has 16 amino acids. DNA of the CDR3: TGTGCCAGCAGCGTAGCCGCGGGGGAAGCCAAAAACATTCAGTACTTC. This encodes CASSVAAGEAKNIQYF.

V is TRBV6-6 and J is TRBJ1-2; D gene uncertain. Germline V lookup: CDR1 MNHNY, CDR2 SVGAGI (reference sequence). The CDR3 has 12 residues. The V gene lost 4 bases and the J gene lost 7 bases, with 10 bases spanning the gap. The DNA for the CDR3 is TGTGCCAGCAGTTTGATCCACTCTGGCTACACCTTC. The encoded protein is CASSLIHSGYTF.

This chain uses TRBV7-9 with TRBJ1-1; 9 bases align to TRBD1. CDR1 SEHNR and CDR2 FQNEAQ come from the germline V gene (reference sequence). V was clipped by 5 bases and J by 3 bases; unmatched bases: 7. There are 15 residues in the CDR3. Here the CDR3 reads CASSIGTGFHTEAFF. CDR3 DNA: TGTGCCAGCAGCATAGGGACAGGGTTTCACACTGAAGCTTTCTTT.

This clone has a handful of counts. This chain connects TRBV27 to TRBJ1-1, with TRBD1 matching 9 bases. Germline V gene lookup returns CDR1 MNHEY and CDR2 SMNVEV (reference sequence). The length of the CDR3 is 14 residues. J was trimmed by 7 bases and V by 3 bases; bases with no gene match: 6. The CDR3 DNA follows: TGTGCCAGCAGTTTCTCGGACAGGGGCGGTGAAGCTTTCTTT. Translated, it gives CASSFSDRGGEAFF.

This clone was seen only a few times. The chain couples TRBV2 to TRBJ2-1, with TRBD2 matching 8 bases. CDR1 is SNHLY, CDR2 FYNNEI, per germline. With 4 bases clipped from V and 9 bases from J, the junction kept 8 bases outside the gene matches. The CDR3 is made up of 14 amino acids. The CDR3 is CASSVSGASSEQFF. The CDR3 coding sequence is TGTGCCAGCAGTGTTAGCGGGGCCTCCAGTGAGCAGTTCTTC.

The rearrangement links TRBV29-1 to TRBJ1-2; D is unresolved. Trimming removed 2 bases from V and 10 bases from J, with 11 bases in between. The germline CDR1 and CDR2 sequences are SQVTM and ANQGSEA. The CDR3 runs to 11 residues. The CDR3 loop is CSVEIGRVYTF. The CDR3 bases are TGCAGCGTTGAAATCGGGAGGGTCTACACCTTC.

This clone has a handful of counts. The gene calls are TRBV14 and TRBJ2-2, with D perhaps matching TRBD2 (5 bases). The CDR3 runs 15 residues. The V end was cut by 4 bases, the J end by 5 bases, with 14 bases between. Germline V gives CDR1 SGHDN, CDR2 FVKESK. Written as DNA, the CDR3 is TGTGCCAGCAGCCGCCTCAGTCTAGCTACCGGGGAGCTGTTTTTT. Translated: CASSRLSLATGELFF.

The chain couples TRBV15 to TRBJ2-3; tentative D call: TRBD2 (6 bases). Germline loops: CDR1 LNHNV, CDR2 YYDKDF (reference sequence). Trimming removed 0 bases from V and 4 bases from J, with 11 bases in between. This CDR3 contains 15 residues. The CDR3 is CATSRDTGGADTQYF. CDR3 bases: TGTGCCACCAGCAGAGATACCGGGGGTGCAGATACGCAGTATTTT.

J is TRBJ2-7 and V is TRBV2; D is uncertain. V lost 7 bases and J lost 6, with 13 bases in between. The CDR3 covers 12 residues. Germline CDR1 reads SNHLY; CDR2 reads FYNNEI. CDR3 in amino acids: CASTGNPTEQYF. The DNA of the CDR3 is TGTGCCAGCACAGGTAATCCCACCGAGCAGTACTTC.

This clone was detected a few times. The chain carries TRBV7-9 and TRBJ2-2; no definite D call. The CDR3 totals 15 residues. V was cut by 2 bases and J by 2 bases, with 9 bases left in between. Germline V gene lookup returns CDR1 SEHNR and CDR2 FQNEAQ (reference sequence). CDR3 in DNA: TGTGCCAGCAGCTTATTTCCCGTAAACACCGGGGAGCTGTTTTTT. This translates into CASSLFPVNTGELFF.

The chain uses TRBV5-1 and TRBJ2-5, with TRBD1 as a possible D gene (5 bases). V was cut by 2 bases and J by 3 bases, with 5 bases left in between. Germline CDR1 and CDR2: SGHRS and YFSETQ. CDR3 length equals 12 residues. CDR3 amino acids: CASSLGEETQYF. The CDR3, as DNA: TGCGCCAGCAGCTTAGGGGAAGAGACCCAGTACTTC.

The genes are TRBV30 and TRBJ2-2, with TRBD2 matching over 10 bases. The CDR3 has 14 residues. V lost 4 bases, J lost 4 bases, and 3 bases stayed unmatched. Looked up from germline, CDR1 is GTSNPN and CDR2 is SVGIG (reference sequence). In nucleotides, the CDR3 is TGTGCCTGGACGGGACTAGCGCCCACCGGGGAGCTGTTTTTT. Protein product: CAWTGLAPTGELFF. The full variable domain, its missing parts supplied by reference TRBV30 and TRBJ2-2, is SQTIHQWPATLVQPVGSPLSLECTVEGTSNPNLYWYRQAAGRGLQLLFYSVGIGQISSEVPQNLSASRPQDRQFILSSKKLLLSDSGFYLCAWTGLAPTGELFFGEGSRLTVL.